Following are 20 T cell receptor beta chains from one sample sequenced in a study of neoadjuvant anti-PD-1 for oral cavity cancer. Data came from immunoSEQ multiplex PCR; TCRdb stores just in-frame clones and leaves some out. The sample consists of approximately 7,000 clones, less than 50% of them appearing once. Sequencing was performed on tumor tissue, taken before nivolumab (anti-PD-1) treatment. Receptor source: a person aged 35-79 years with oral cavity squamous cell carcinoma.

This clone was seen only a few times. J is TRBJ2-3 and V is TRBV19; maybe TRBD2 (6 bases). The V gene's germline CDR1 is LNHDA and CDR2 SQIVND (reference sequence). Between the trimmed V and J ends, which lost 6 bases and 1 base, there was a span of 11 bases. There are 14 residues in the CDR3. CDR3 sequence: CASSLIAGTDTQYF. The DNA of the CDR3 is TGTGCCAGTAGCCTGATAGCGGGCACAGATACGCAGTATTTT.

This chain connects TRBV5-4 to TRBJ1-1; no firm D call. CDR1 SGHNT and CDR2 YYREEE come from the germline V gene (reference sequence). The V gene lost 4 bases and the J gene lost 2 bases, with 9 bases spanning the gap. The CDR3 length is 13 residues. The CDR3 spells CASSQELNTEAFF. The CDR3 DNA follows: TGTGCCAGCAGCCAAGAGTTAAACACTGAAGCTTTCTTT.

J is TRBJ2-1 and V is TRBV6-5; tentatively, D is TRBD2 (7 bases). Germline CDR1 is MNHEY and CDR2 is SVGAGI. The CDR3 totals 13 residues. Trimming left V 10 bases short and J 7 bases short, with 17 bases between. The CDR3 is CATKGGGRNEQFF. In nucleotides, the CDR3 is TGTGCCACCAAAGGGGGGGGGAGGAATGAGCAGTTCTTC.

The rearrangement links TRBV19 to TRBJ1-5; perhaps TRBD1 as D (6 bases). Germline V gives CDR1 LNHDA, CDR2 SQIVND (reference sequence). The CDR3 totals 16 residues. V was trimmed by 5 bases and J by 0 bases, leaving 14 bases between them. This chain's CDR3 is CASSRTALSSNQPQHF. CDR3 nucleotide sequence: TGTGCCAGTAGTCGGACAGCCCTTAGTAGCAATCAGCCCCAGCATTTT.

The V call is TRBV5-5, the J call TRBJ1-1; weak D call: TRBD1 (6 bases). Trimming removed 4 bases at V and 4 bases at J, with 14 bases between. CDR1 is SGHKS and CDR2 is YYEKEE in the germline V gene (reference sequence). The CDR3 sequence is 14 residues long. The CDR3 sequence is CASSQTGGGTEAFF. CDR3 nucleotides: TGTGCCAGCAGCCAGACAGGAGGGGGCACTGAAGCTTTCTTT.

The chain recombines TRBV18 with TRBJ2-1; TRBD1 aligns across 9 bases. The CDR3 runs 16 residues. With V trimmed by 5 bases and J by 0 bases, 5 bases remained unmatched. The V gene's germline CDR1 is KGHSH and CDR2 LQKENI. The CDR3 reads CASSADRGGSYNEQFF. The CDR3 DNA reads TGTGCCAGCTCAGCGGACAGGGGAGGCTCCTACAATGAGCAGTTCTTC.

The chain couples TRBV9 to TRBJ2-1; TRBD2 aligns across 9 bases. Germline V lookup: CDR1 SGDLS, CDR2 YYNGEE. The length of the CDR3 is 15 residues. J gave up 8 bases and V 3 bases, and 9 bases lay outside the gene matches. DNA of the CDR3: TGTGCCAGCAGCGGCCAAGGGCGGGGGGGTGATGAGCAGTTCTTC. It is translated as CASSGQGRGGDEQFF.

This chain uses TRBV4-3 with TRBJ2-1, with 10 bases aligning to TRBD2. CDR1 is LGHNA and CDR2 is YSLEER in the germline V gene. Trimming cost V 0 bases and J 7 bases; bases outside gene matches: 9. The CDR3 sequence is 17 residues long. The CDR3 coding sequence is TGCGCCAGCAGCCAAGATCCCCCTAGCGGGGGATGGAATGAGCAGTTCTTC. This sequence encodes CASSQDPPSGGWNEQFF.

As concerns this clone: In the same sample, other DNA sequences code for this CDR3. The gene calls are TRBV7-6 and TRBJ1-5; 8 bases line up with TRBD1. V was clipped by 5 bases and J by 2 bases; unmatched bases: 2. Germline CDR1 reads SGHVS; CDR2 reads FNYEAQ. This CDR3 contains 14 residues. The CDR3 DNA is TGTGCCAGCAGCCTGGACAGGGGCAATCAGCCCCAGCATTTT. This translates into CASSLDRGNQPQHF. The full variable domain, rest sourced from reference TRBV7-6 and TRBJ1-5, is GAGVSQSPRYKVTKRGQDVALRCDPISGHVSLYWYRQALGQGPEFLTYFNYEAQQDKSGLPNDRFSAERPEGSISTLTIQRTEQRDSAMYRCASSLDRGNQPQHFGDGTRLSIL.

This chain connects TRBV10-3 to TRBJ2-3, with a weak D call TRBD2 (5 bases). CDR1 is ENHRY and CDR2 is SYGVKD in the germline V gene. V was clipped by 4 bases and J by 4 bases, with 6 bases between them. The CDR3 totals 12 residues. DNA for the CDR3: TGTGCCATCAGTGCGGGGTCAGATACGCAGTATTTT. This sequence encodes CAISAGSDTQYF.

The rearrangement joins TRBV5-1 to TRBJ1-3; D might be TRBD1 (5 bases). Trimming took off 4 bases at V and 7 bases at J, with 15 bases between the two ends. This CDR3 has 14 residues. Germline V gives CDR1 SGHRS, CDR2 YFSETQ. CDR3 sequence: CASSPNGQGNTIYF. In nucleotides, the CDR3 is TGCGCCAGCAGCCCAAACGGACAAGGGAACACCATATATTTT.

The V and J genes are TRBV5-1 and TRBJ2-5, with D perhaps TRBD1 (5 bases). Trimming pared 2 bases from V and 5 bases from J, leaving 13 bases between. The CDR3 runs 14 residues. In germline, CDR1 is SGHRS, CDR2 YFSETQ. The DNA for the CDR3 is TGCGCCAGCAGCTTAGTTCCAGGGCCCGAGACCCAGTACTTC. Protein product: CASSLVPGPETQYF.

The rearrangement links TRBV6-5 to TRBJ2-7; 8 bases fit TRBD1. The CDR3 extends over 15 amino acids. The germline V gene encodes CDR1 MNHEY and CDR2 SVGAGI. With 6 bases clipped from V and 2 bases from J, the junction kept 9 bases outside the gene matches. The CDR3 is CASRGPGQAAYEQYF. CDR3 in DNA: TGTGCCAGCAGAGGACCGGGACAGGCTGCCTACGAGCAGTACTTC.

This clone is medium-sized. The CDR3 spells CASSEGQGRSPQHF. The CDR3 DNA follows: TGTGCCAGCAGTGAAGGACAGGGGCGGTCGCCCCAGCATTTT. V is TRBV2 and J is TRBJ1-5, with TRBD1 matching 8 bases. The CDR3 is 14 amino acids. The germline gives CDR1 SNHLY, CDR2 FYNNEI. Unmatched junction bases numbered 5, after V lost 1 base and J lost 9 bases.

This clone was picked up a small number of times. V usage is TRBV7-2 and J usage is TRBJ2-2; 8 bases align to TRBD1. V gave up 0 bases and J gave up 4 bases; unmatched junction bases: 4. The CDR3 is 16 residues long. Per germline, CDR1 SGHTA and CDR2 FQGNSA. The CDR3 protein is CASSLAPTGVTGELFF. DNA for the CDR3: TGTGCCAGCAGCTTAGCACCGACAGGGGTCACCGGGGAGCTGTTTTTT.

This clone has a handful of counts. The rearrangement uses TRBV27 and TRBJ2-3; D gene uncertain. The germline gives CDR1 MNHEY, CDR2 SMNVEV (reference sequence). V dropped 6 bases and J dropped 0 bases, with 4 bases sitting between them. The CDR3 extends over 12 amino acids. This chain's CDR3 is CASRSSTDTQYF. CDR3 DNA sequence: TGTGCCAGCAGGTCTAGCACAGATACGCAGTATTTT.

The chain carries TRBV28 and TRBJ2-7, with no clear D. The germline V and J ends were trimmed by 2 bases and 10 bases, with 15 bases remaining between them. The CDR3 loop spans 13 amino acids. Germline V lookup: CDR1 MDHEN, CDR2 SYDVKM. CDR3 in DNA: TGTGCCAGCAGTTTAATGGGTCAGAATCCTCAGTACTTC. It yields the protein CASSLMGQNPQYF.

The J gene is TRBJ1-3, the V gene TRBV19; D is unclear. The germline V and J ends were trimmed by 3 bases and 0 bases, with 6 bases remaining between them. CDR1 is LNHDA and CDR2 is SQIVND in the germline V gene (reference sequence). This CDR3 has 14 residues. Here the CDR3 DNA reads TGTGCCAGTAGTATTCCGGGCTCTGGAAACACCATATATTTT. Its protein product is CASSIPGSGNTIYF.

CDR3 loop: CASSYLGRGEQFF. The CDR3 DNA is TGTGCCAGCAGTTACTTAGGGAGAGGTGAGCAGTTCTTC. The chain carries TRBV6-5 and TRBJ2-1, with D perhaps matching TRBD2 (5 bases). Germline CDR1 is MNHEY and CDR2 is SVGAGI. Trimming took off 1 base at V and 9 bases at J, with 10 bases between the two ends. The length of the CDR3 is 13 residues.

This clone was observed a handful of times. This rearrangement joins TRBV18 to TRBJ2-3; D not resolved. The CDR3 runs to 14 residues. Germline CDR1 reads KGHSH; CDR2 reads LQKENI. V was pared by 3 bases and J by 6 bases, with 13 bases between. The CDR3 protein is CASSPSVGVDTQYF. In nucleotides, the CDR3 is TGTGCCAGCTCACCCTCGGTTGGGGTGGATACGCAGTATTTT.